The present T cell receptor beta chain was sequenced within a study of OX40 agonist ivuxolimab in advanced cancers. About the research overall: The dose-escalation group included hepatocellular carcinoma, melanoma, renal cell carcinoma and head and neck cancer. Eligibility rules accepted prior anti-PD-1, anti-PD-L1 or anti-CTLA-4 therapy, and 35% to 45% had some.

In germline, CDR1 is MGHRA, CDR2 YSYEKL. CDR3 length: 14 amino acids. The V segment lost 4 bases and the J segment 3 bases; nucleotides outside the gene matches: 5. TCRdb keeps only in-frame clones here, not all; method: immunoSEQ multiplex PCR. The sample lists more than 55,000 clones, about 90% occurring once. Sampling times: baseline, cycle 4 day 1, cycle 7 day 1. To note about this clone: The antigen is unknown.

Study-level points and caveats: Partial responders at 0.1-3.0 mg/kg had among the lowest clonal expansion.

The clonotype originates from an adult with an advanced solid tumor such as melanoma, head and neck, liver or kidney cancer. This sample comprised CD4+ or CD8+ T cells sorted from blood, obtained in a trial of the OX40 agonist ivuxolimab. This sequence joins TRBV4-1 and TRBJ2-7, with 8 positions matching TRBD1. The CDR3 spells CASSRGQAVYEQYF. The CDR3 nucleotides are TGCGCCAGCAGCCGGGGACAGGCGGTCTACGAGCAGTACTTC.